The sequence of this TCR beta chain was determined in a study of cytomegalovirus exposure and HLA in healthy donors. Overall study: Earlier results showed roughly 120 million unique TCR beta sequences derived from approximately 170 million T cells.

The length of the CDR3 is 16 residues. The germline V gene has CDR1 MNHEY and CDR2 SMNVEV (reference sequence). Trimming at V came to 1 base and at J to 4 bases, leaving 7 bases not matched to a gene. 13 Jbeta primers and 60 Vbeta primers were used for the PCR. Method: immunoSEQ multiplex PCR; TCRdb's copy keeps in-frame clones and lacks some. The repertoire includes 85,000 to 100,000 clones, around four fifths of them detected once, and around 7.3% sits in the top ten. Source material: PBMCs. The chain uses TRBV27 and TRBJ2-1; 7 bases are shared with TRBD2. This clonotype was sampled from a man aged 45-65 years in good health and CMV-seropositive. The CDR3 sequence: CASSLWGGVRYNEQFF. In DNA, the CDR3 is TGTGCCAGCAGTTTATGGGGGGGTGTAAGGTACAATGAGCAGTTCTTC.